Shown below are 22 T cell receptor beta chains from a single sample sequenced in a study of regulatory T cells in long-lasting Graves disease. As for time point: persistent/refractory GD, antithyroid drugs over 5 years with positive TRAb. The authors made the TCR library using RNA they extracted from PBMCs. Construction of the TCR beta libraries employed iRepertoire HTBI primers in conjunction with Arm-PCR of CDR3 regions. Each CDR3 protein is one row after TCRdb ran MiXCR on the multiplex PCR reads. The profile shows 400,000 to 500,000 distinct CDR3 sequences, less than 25% of them singletons. This specimen was peripheral blood mononuclear cells (PBMCs), taken when the disease was refractory, from a patient treated with antithyroid drugs. These TCRs come from a female donor with Graves disease.

The chain carries TRBV20-1 and TRBJ2-7; D is uncertain. The CDR3 runs 10 residues. Germline CDR1 is DFQATT and CDR2 is SNEGSKA (reference sequence). V was cut by 1 base and J by 7 bases, with 5 bases left in between. The CDR3 spells CSARVVEQYF. For the CDR3, the DNA is TGCAGTGCTAGAGTTGTTGAGCAGTACTTC.

This clonotype came up many times. This CDR3 is CASSEARQQPQHF. In nucleotides, the CDR3 is TGTGCCAGCAGTGAAGCGCGTCAGCAGCCCCAGCATTTT. The chain joins TRBV6-1 to TRBJ1-5; unclear D gene. The CDR3 runs 13 residues. V lost 0 bases and J lost 7, with 7 bases in between. The V gene's germline CDR1 is MNHNS and CDR2 SASEGT.

The rearrangement uses TRBV14 and TRBJ2-1; D may be TRBD1 or TRBD2 (6 bases each). Trimming took off 0 bases at V and 8 bases at J, with 17 bases between the two ends. Germline-derived CDR1 and CDR2 are SGHDN and FVKESK. This CDR3 has 16 residues. The CDR3 coding sequence is TGTGCCAGCAGCCAAGATCAGGGGCGGGGTAGGTATGAGCAGTTCTTC. Translated, it gives CASSQDQGRGRYEQFF.

The chain has TRBV20-1 and TRBJ2-1, with D possibly being TRBD2 (6 bases). The CDR3 extends over 14 amino acids. Germline values: CDR1 DFQATT, CDR2 SNEGSKA (reference sequence). The V gene lost 6 bases and the J gene lost 0 bases, with 12 bases spanning the gap. CDR3 in amino acids: CSAAGRDSYNEQFF. The CDR3 coding sequence is TGCAGTGCGGCCGGGAGAGACTCCTACAATGAGCAGTTCTTC.

This clonotype was detected ten times or more. The V and J genes are TRBV10-1 and TRBJ2-7, with D perhaps matching TRBD1 (5 bases). Trimming took 5 bases from V and 5 from J, leaving 16 bases between them. In germline, CDR1 is WNHNN, CDR2 SYGVQD (reference sequence). This CDR3 has 14 amino acids. This CDR3 reads CASSFRPTDHEQYF. The CDR3 DNA sequence: TGCGCCAGCAGTTTCAGGCCGACAGACCACGAGCAGTACTTC.

This clonotype was observed at least ten times. The chain combines TRBV11-2 with TRBJ2-7; D is perhaps TRBD1 or TRBD2 (5 bases each). The CDR3 totals 18 residues. Per germline, CDR1 SGHAT and CDR2 FQNNGV. The V and J ends lost 1 base and 3 bases respectively, with 22 bases between them. Written as DNA, the CDR3 is TGTGCCAGCAGCTTAGGAGGAGTCCGATGGGACCAAGACTACGAGCAGTACTTC. Its translation is CASSLGGVRWDQDYEQYF.

This clonotype was recorded a few times. The V call is TRBV19, the J call TRBJ2-2; 9 nucleotides agree with TRBD2. The V segment lost 3 bases and the J segment 1 base; nucleotides outside the gene matches: 3. CDR3 length: 16 amino acids. The germline V gene has CDR1 LNHDA and CDR2 SQIVND (reference sequence). The CDR3 protein is CASSIGAGGNTGELFF. In DNA form, the CDR3 reads TGTGCCAGTAGTATTGGAGCGGGAGGGAACACCGGGGAGCTGTTTTTT.

This clonotype has ten or more counts. The rearrangement uses TRBV7-9 and TRBJ2-5; TRBD2 agrees at 12 bases. The J segment lost 13 bases and the V segment lost 3 bases, leaving 15 bases of the junction unmatched. Germline values: CDR1 SEHNR, CDR2 FQNEAQ (reference sequence). This CDR3 is 16 amino acids long. The CDR3 loop is CASSFQGLAGTQKGYF. As DNA, the CDR3 is TGTGCCAGCAGCTTCCAGGGACTAGCGGGTACCCAGAAGGGGTACTTC.

This clonotype was seen a handful of times. The rearrangement uses TRBV28 and TRBJ1-2; D perhaps matches TRBD1 (5 bases). CDR1 is MDHEN and CDR2 is SYDVKM in the germline V gene. V gave up 4 bases and J gave up 4 bases, with 10 bases separating them. CDR3 length: 13 residues. The CDR3 DNA is TGTGCCAGCAGTTCGAGACAGAGCTATGGCTACACCTTC. Translating gives CASSSRQSYGYTF.

This clonotype appeared many times. This chain uses TRBV20-1 with TRBJ2-5; TRBD2 matches at 11 bases. The CDR3 contains 14 residues. V lost 0 bases, J lost 5 bases, and 2 bases stayed unmatched. CDR1 and CDR2 from the germline V gene are DFQATT and SNEGSKA (reference sequence). The CDR3 here is CSARDSGRGETQYF. In DNA form, the CDR3 reads TGCAGTGCTAGAGATAGCGGGAGGGGGGAGACCCAGTACTTC.

V is TRBV6-1 and J is TRBJ2-7; TRBD1 agrees at 8 bases. Germline V gene data show CDR1 as MNHNS and CDR2 as SASEGT. The CDR3 covers 13 residues. Germline trimming cut 6 bases from V and 7 bases from J; bases unmatched to any gene: 8. For the CDR3, the DNA is TGTGCCAGCAGCGACAGGGGACTTGTGGAGCAGTACTTC. Its protein product is CASSDRGLVEQYF.

This clonotype was observed many times. V and J are TRBV2 and TRBJ1-1; 10 nucleotides align to TRBD1. This CDR3 is built from 15 residues. Germline CDR1 and CDR2: SNHLY and FYNNEI. V lost 4 bases and J lost 4; bases outside the gene matches: 6. CDR3 in DNA: TGTGCCAGCAGTGGGGACAGGGGCGGATCCACTGAAGCTTTCTTT. It codes for CASSGDRGGSTEAFF.

This clonotype was counted a single time. The chain links TRBV20-1 to TRBJ1-6, with D perhaps TRBD1 (5 bases). The V gene lost 3 bases and the J gene lost 6 bases, with 18 bases spanning the gap. There are 16 residues in the CDR3. Germline values: CDR1 DFQATT, CDR2 SNEGSKA (reference sequence). The CDR3: CSARILKGLSNSPLHF. CDR3 sequence (DNA): TGCAGTGCTAGGATCTTGAAGGGACTGAGTAATTCACCCCTCCACTTT.

This clonotype came up many times. DNA for the CDR3: TGTGCCAGCAGTATGAGAGGACAGGGGTGGCAAGAGACCCAGTACTTC. It codes for CASSMRGQGWQETQYF. This chain uses TRBV6-1 with TRBJ2-5; TRBD1 agrees at 9 bases. Germline V gives CDR1 MNHNS, CDR2 SASEGT. V shed 5 bases, J shed 2 bases, and the junction held 9 bases outside the gene matches. The CDR3 consists of 16 residues.

As regards this clonotype: A much bigger clone sits one base away, suggesting this may be a read error. The rearrangement uses TRBV6-1 and TRBJ2-7; D is perhaps TRBD1 or TRBD2 (5 bases each). Germline V gene sequence: CDR1 MNHNS, CDR2 SASEGT. This CDR3 has 16 amino acids. The CDR3 region has the DNA TGTGCCAGCAGTCATAAGGGACGGAGTACCTCCTACGAGCAGCACTTC. Residues: CASSHKGRSTSYEQHF.

CDR3 region: CASSYTWTSGFTGELFF. In DNA, the CDR3 is TGTGCCAGCAGCTACACCTGGACTAGCGGATTCACCGGGGAGCTGTTTTTT. The genes are TRBV13 and TRBJ2-2; 10 positions match TRBD2. Unmatched junction bases numbered 9, after V lost 4 bases and J lost 4 bases. The germline gives CDR1 PRHDT, CDR2 FYEKMQ (reference sequence). The CDR3 is made up of 17 amino acids.

Many counts were recorded for this clonotype. The rearrangement uses TRBV28 and TRBJ1-4; maybe TRBD1 (6 bases). CDR1 MDHEN and CDR2 SYDVKM come from the germline V gene. This CDR3 comprises 14 residues. Between the trimmed V and J ends, which lost 1 base and 11 bases, there was a span of 14 bases. CDR3 nucleotide sequence: TGTGCCAGCAGTTTATACTCACAGGGTGGGAAACTGTTTTTT. This gives the protein CASSLYSQGGKLFF. The variable domain in full, completed from reference TRBV28 and TRBJ1-4, reads DVKVTQSSRYLVKRTGEKVFLECVQDMDHENMFWYRQDPGLGLRLIYFSYDVKMKEKGDIPEGYSVSREKKERFSLILESASTNQTSMYLCASSLYSQGGKLFFGSGTQLSVL.

Ten or more counts support this clonotype. J is TRBJ1-1 and V is TRBV20-1; D not certain. The germline gives CDR1 DFQATT, CDR2 SNEGSKA (reference sequence). Deletions cut 1 base from V and 0 bases from J, with 6 bases between. The CDR3 has 13 amino acids. As DNA, the CDR3 is TGCAGTGCTAGAGGACCGATGAACACTGAAGCTTTCTTT. This translates into CSARGPMNTEAFF.

This clonotype was counted ten times or more. The chain has TRBV2 and TRBJ2-7; D is possibly TRBD1 or TRBD2 (5 bases each). The CDR3 contains 12 residues. CDR1 and CDR2 from the germline V gene are SNHLY and FYNNEI. V lost 7 bases to trimming and J lost 2 bases, with 9 bases between them. The CDR3 is CASMGPPYEQYF. The CDR3 DNA is TGTGCCAGCATGGGACCTCCCTACGAGCAGTACTTC.

This clonotype was counted at least ten times. V and J are TRBV7-2 and TRBJ2-7, with TRBD1 matching over 10 bases. V lost 1 base, J lost 2 bases, and 5 bases stayed unmatched. Germline values: CDR1 SGHTA, CDR2 FQGNSA. The CDR3 has 16 residues. CDR3 sequence: CASSLGIGTGAYEQYF. CDR3 nucleotides: TGTGCCAGCAGCTTAGGAATTGGGACAGGGGCCTACGAGCAGTACTTC.

The chain is built from TRBV19 and TRBJ1-5, with TRBD1 identical over 7 bases. With V trimmed by 1 base and J by 3 bases, 3 bases remained unmatched. This CDR3 contains 15 residues. The germline gives CDR1 LNHDA, CDR2 SQIVND (reference sequence). DNA for the CDR3: TGTGCCAGTAGTATAGCCGGGACAGCCAATCAGCCCCAGCATTTT. This sequence encodes CASSIAGTANQPQHF.

The chain links TRBV29-1 to TRBJ1-1, with D perhaps TRBD1 (6 bases). The ends were cut back, 0 bases at V and 9 bases at J, with 14 bases in the middle. This CDR3 has 13 residues. Per the germline V gene, CDR1 is SQVTM and CDR2 is ANQGSEA. The CDR3 DNA reads as TGCAGCGTTGAAGATTCCCCTGGACAGAAAGCTTTCTTT. This codes for CSVEDSPGQKAFF.